What follows are 11 T cell receptor beta chains derived from one specimen sequenced in a study of blood T cell repertoires in COVID-19. The protocol was immunoSEQ multiplex PCR, while the TCRdb copy is restricted to in-frame clones and leaves out a portion. Among under 200,000 clones, about 82% were seen once, and the ten largest hold 5.6%. Sequencing was carried out using PBMCs or T cells enriched from blood (not recorded which). The source of these receptors is a middle-aged man with acute COVID-19.

V gene TRBV9 combines with J gene TRBJ2-3, with no clear D. This CDR3 has 12 amino acids. From germline, CDR1 is SGDLS and CDR2 YYNGEE. V lost 4 bases, J lost 4 bases, and 7 bases lay in between. DNA of the CDR3: TGTGCCAGCAGCCAAGTAGCAGATACGCAGTATTTT. Its translation: CASSQVADTQYF.

This chain joins TRBV7-8 and TRBJ1-6; TRBD1 matches at 10 bases. CDR1 SGHVS and CDR2 FQNEAQ come from the germline V gene. The junction had 6 bases not matched to a gene; V was cut back by 5 bases and J by 5 bases. The CDR3 extends over 16 amino acids. Written as DNA, the CDR3 is TGTGCCAGCAGCCTAACGACAGGGGGCGATAATTCACCCCTCCACTTT. Translating it yields CASSLTTGGDNSPLHF.

In this sample, this clone turned up a few times. V usage is TRBV28 and J usage is TRBJ1-2; D unclear. Deletions cut 2 bases from V and 4 bases from J, with 5 bases between. The CDR3 is made up of 12 amino acids. Germline CDR1 reads MDHEN; CDR2 reads SYDVKM. The CDR3 region is CASSLRVYGYTF. In DNA form, the CDR3 reads TGTGCCAGCAGTTTAAGAGTCTATGGCTACACCTTC.

This chain joins TRBV6-5 and TRBJ1-3, with TRBD1 matching 8 bases. The CDR3 has 15 amino acids. Germline CDR1 MNHEY, CDR2 SVGAGI. Germline trimming cut 6 bases from V and 0 bases from J; bases unmatched to any gene: 4. This CDR3 is CASRQGGSSGNTIYF. CDR3 sequence (DNA): TGTGCCAGCAGACAGGGGGGTTCCTCTGGAAACACCATATATTTT.

This chain links TRBV11-1 with TRBJ1-1; perhaps TRBD1 as D (5 bases). The CDR3 runs 16 residues. V was trimmed by 5 bases and J by 3 bases, leaving 19 bases between them. CDR1 and CDR2 from the germline V gene are SGHAT and FQDESV (reference sequence). The chain's CDR3 is CASSPPLGRVDTEAFF. The CDR3 region has the DNA TGTGCCAGCAGCCCTCCCTTAGGCAGGGTCGACACTGAAGCTTTCTTT. Drawing the rest from reference TRBV11-1 and TRBJ1-1, the complete variable domain is EAEVAQSPRYKITEKSQAVAFWCDPISGHATLYWYRQILGQGPELLVQFQDESVVDDSQLPKDRFSAERLKGVDSTLKIQPAELGDSAMYLCASSPPLGRVDTEAFFGQGTRLTVV.

The chain uses TRBV18 and TRBJ1-3; D remains ambiguous. The CDR3 loop spans 14 amino acids. CDR1 KGHSH and CDR2 LQKENI come from the germline V gene. The V end lost 5 bases, the J end lost 0 bases, and 8 bases lay between the germline ends. In nucleotides, the CDR3 is TGTGCCAGCTCAGGCCTGAACTCTGGAAACACCATATATTTT. Protein: CASSGLNSGNTIYF.

The chain combines TRBV25-1 with TRBJ1-2; 7 bases are a match to TRBD1. Germline-derived CDR1 and CDR2 are MGHDK and SYGVNS. V lost 3 bases to trimming and J lost 1 base; unmatched junction nucleotides: 8. The CDR3 consists of 16 residues. CDR3: CASSDFGRDSNYGYTF. CDR3 coding DNA: TGTGCCAGCAGTGACTTCGGGAGGGACAGTAACTATGGCTACACCTTC.

The chain recombines TRBV11-2 with TRBJ2-7; TRBD2 matches at 8 bases. The CDR3 loop spans 15 amino acids. Germline loops: CDR1 SGHAT, CDR2 FQNNGV. Trimming cost V 5 bases and J 3 bases; bases outside gene matches: 9. The CDR3, as DNA: TGTGCCAGCAGCGGTCGGGCTAGCGGGTACTACGAGCAGTACTTC. Its protein product is CASSGRASGYYEQYF.

This clone has just a few counts. The V call is TRBV6-2 or TRBV6-3, the J call TRBJ2-7; the D gene is possibly TRBD2 (5 bases). V lost 4 bases and J lost 3, with 10 bases in between. There are 13 residues in the CDR3. The germline CDR1 and CDR2 sequences are MNHEY and SVGEGT. The CDR3 DNA reads as TGTGCCAGCAGTTTGGACTTACACTACGAGCAGTACTTC. Protein: CASSLDLHYEQYF.

CDR3 in amino acids: CASRPSQYNEQFF. The CDR3 DNA reads as TGCGCCAGCAGGCCTAGCCAGTACAATGAGCAGTTCTTC. The chain has TRBV5-1 and TRBJ2-1; TRBD2 is a possible D gene (5 bases). The CDR3 has 13 amino acids. V gave up 5 bases and J gave up 4 bases, with 10 bases separating them. Germline-derived CDR1 and CDR2 are SGHRS and YFSETQ.

In its sample, this clone was seen once. The rearrangement uses TRBV7-2 and TRBJ2-1; TRBD1 matches 8 bases. V was pared by 2 bases and J by 1 base, with 1 base of the junction left unmatched. CDR1 and CDR2 (germline): SGHTA, FQGNSA. The CDR3 runs to 15 residues. The CDR3 coding sequence is TGTGCCAGCAGCTTACAGGGGGCTTCCTACAATGAGCAGTTCTTC. Residues: CASSLQGASYNEQFF.